Described below is a single TCR beta chain sequence and its context. The CDR3 has 11 amino acids. The V gene's germline CDR1 is MNHEY and CDR2 SMNVEV (reference sequence). V lost 8 bases and J lost 4, with 6 bases in between. The method was immunoSEQ multiplex PCR; TCRdb's version includes in-frame clones alone and lacks a portion of them. The sample includes 30,000 to 40,000 clones, around 79% seen only once; the top ten take 3% to 4.5%. The record originates from a study of PD-L1 blockade in urothelial cancer. On the study more broadly: Males with bladder-origin urothelial cancer made up about nine tenths of the roughly 29 patients.

The source of this sequence is a man aged 65 to 79 with urothelial cancer. Sequencing used PBMCs, obtained around atezolizumab (anti-PD-L1) treatment. The V gene is TRBV27, the J gene TRBJ2-1; possible D gene TRBD2, 6 bases. The CDR3: CASGGYNEQFF. The CDR3 DNA follows: TGTGCCAGCGGGGGGTACAATGAGCAGTTCTTC.